This T cell receptor beta chain was sequenced in a study of CD8+ T cells in alopecia areata. Study context: The study gave treated patients oral tofacitinib at 5 to 10 mg twice daily. Scoring treated patients' severity relied on the percentage of scalp area affected.

The study's findings and limits: A great number of expanded lesional clones endured in scalp and blood during tofacitinib. In scalp, tofacitinib significantly decreased clonality and expanded CD8+ clones among the top 100.

Germline CDR1 and CDR2: KGHSH and LQKENI. The germline V and J ends were trimmed by 4 bases and 2 bases, with 15 bases remaining between them. There are 15 residues in the CDR3. cDNA prepared by RNA extraction and subsequent reverse transcription served as the template for sequencing. Only in-frame clones appear in the TCRdb table, and some are missing; sequencing was by immunoSEQ multiplex PCR. The table has 4,400 or so clones, 69% seen once; the top ten hold 7.9%. Treatment of the sample: oral pan-JAK inhibitor, 5-10 mg twice daily. Alopecia areata patients provided lesional scalp punch biopsies and peripheral blood. Comment on this clone: Its specificity is unknown.

V is TRBV18 and J is TRBJ2-7, with D possibly called TRBD1 or TRBD2 (5 bases each). This receptor was taken from a human donor with alopecia areata. The specimen was skin, collected at week 24, from a patient treated with tofacitinib. The CDR3 spells CASSQSRGRTYEQYF. CDR3 nucleotide sequence: TGTGCCAGCTCACAAAGCCGGGGCCGGACCTACGAGCAGTACTTC.